This T cell receptor (beta chain) was obtained from a study of blood T cell repertoires in COVID-19. The overall study: Material from acute and convalescent COVID-19 was sourced from the United States, Italy and Spain. From T cells, B-cell-depleted T cells, or PBMCs came the material, which was cDNA or gDNA.

Authors' data handling: Estimation of nucleated cell counts relied on the amplification of reference gene primers. Repertoires were generated with immunoSEQ multiplex PCR, while TCRdb's copy carries only in-frame clones and drops some. V and J calls plus clone size are reproduced from that table; the DNA served to infer D and trimming. This table holds 250,000 to 300,000 clones, around nine tenths found once. Seattle patients were enrolled while actively infected and followed longitudinally. Sequenced material: peripheral blood. The TCR sequence derives from a woman aged 60-70 years with COVID-19, enrolled during active disease.

CDR3 sequence: CASSLIEETQYF. For the CDR3, the DNA is TGTGCCAGCAGCTTAATCGAGGAGACCCAGTACTTC. The V gene is TRBV7-6, the J gene TRBJ2-5, with D hard to call. Germline values: CDR1 SGHVS, CDR2 FNYEAQ. The V end lost 2 bases, the J end lost 5 bases, and 6 bases lay between the germline ends. The CDR3 covers 12 residues.